A selection of T cell receptor beta chains follows, all from one sample in a study of vaccination and CD4 T cells after COVID-19. TCRdb re-called the PCR reads through MiXCR, storing one row per CDR3 protein. The repertoire holds some 11,000 distinct CDR3 sequences, with about three quarters as singletons. These receptors have no known antigen. Sequenced material: CD4+ T cells from blood, cultured in vitro. The receptors here all came from a human donor who had recovered from COVID-19. Both conserved end residues are trimmed from each CDR3. Fields, in order: J gene, V gene, CDR3 protein.

TRBJ2-1	TRBV7-9	ASSPLSYNEQF
TRBJ2-5	TRBV6-2/TRBV6-3	ASSVGTSGSSGETQY
TRBJ2-1	TRBV5-1	ASSLSLATGEQF
TRBJ2-5	TRBV20-1	SARDGTVQETQY
TRBJ2-7	TRBV2	ASSPGQGAYEQY
TRBJ2-1	TRBV7-2	ASSLIAGTYNEQF
TRBJ1-1	TRBV6-2/TRBV6-3	ASSLPPRKGATEAF
TRBJ2-2	TRBV6-2/TRBV6-3	ASSYVGELF
TRBJ1-3	TRBV28	ASSPPGRSGNTIY
TRBJ1-1	TRBV7-6	ASSSNLGGLTEAF
TRBJ1-6	TRBV10-1	ASSRQRTNSPLH
TRBJ2-7	TRBV20-1	SARASAGGPPYEQY
TRBJ1-2	TRBV28	ASSLRGQGAGYGYT
TRBJ1-5	TRBV28	ASSPQGKYSNQPQH
TRBJ1-4	TRBV20-1	SAPQVDEKLF
TRBJ2-3	TRBV28	ASSLAGTTADTQY
TRBJ2-3	TRBV27	ASTRKPQASTDTQY
TRBJ1-3	TRBV12-3/TRBV12-4	ASSRRGKSSGNTIY
TRBJ1-5	TRBV12-3/TRBV12-4	ASMGQRLYSNQPQH
TRBJ2-5	TRBV27	ASSSGTGFETQY
TRBJ1-1	TRBV3-1	ASSQVVGGATEAF
TRBJ1-5	TRBV6-4	ASSQQTGPNQPQH
TRBJ1-1	TRBV6-1	ASSEAFKGPYQAF
TRBJ1-5	TRBV24-1	ATSDQGYDQPQH
TRBJ1-3	TRBV4-3	ASSQGEQGSGNTIY
TRBJ1-5	TRBV11-2	ASSRAGAGQPQH
TRBJ2-7	TRBV19	ASSIPGSSSYEQY
TRBJ1-6	TRBV5-1	ASSGQSNSPLH
TRBJ1-5	TRBV20-1	SARSRGGSQPQH
TRBJ1-5	TRBV28	ASRGAASGNQPQH
TRBJ2-5	TRBV7-2	ASSGSGTSGSTQY
TRBJ1-2	TRBV12-3/TRBV12-4	ASSPGQGANYGYT
TRBJ1-6	TRBV6-1	ASRTQYNSPLH
TRBJ2-5	TRBV28	ASSATQGVRETQY
TRBJ2-3	TRBV7-9	ASSPRSGDTQY
TRBJ2-5	TRBV6-1	ASSHPGLAEGRPQY
TRBJ1-6	TRBV7-3	ASSLRGGRGSSPLH
TRBJ1-5	TRBV20-1	SAREGGSNQPQH
TRBJ1-2	TRBV25-1	ASSEPGQALYGYT
TRBJ1-6	TRBV11-2	ASSWTGGASPLH
TRBJ1-1	TRBV27	ASSQNSGLNTEAF
TRBJ2-7	TRBV11-2	ASSLRWSSSYEQY
TRBJ1-2	TRBV6-2/TRBV6-3	ASARGGNYGYT
TRBJ1-3	TRBV6-1	ASTLNPGTGNTIY
TRBJ2-3	TRBV6-1	ASSERTGGLDTQY
TRBJ1-6	TRBV7-6	ASSVDRSSPLH
TRBJ2-7	TRBV20-1	SAAHPNYEQY
TRBJ2-6	TRBV12-3/TRBV12-4	ASSFSPGANVLT
TRBJ1-2	TRBV20-1	SAPPGQGDYGYT
TRBJ2-3	TRBV7-2	ASSPREGTQY
TRBJ2-7	TRBV27	ASRTVPGGYREQY
TRBJ2-7	TRBV20-1	SAPTLAGEESYEQY
TRBJ1-5	TRBV19	ASSTRVTNQPQH
TRBJ1-2	TRBV7-2	ASSFTSTIEQANYGYT
TRBJ1-5	TRBV20-1	SARRGERNQPQH